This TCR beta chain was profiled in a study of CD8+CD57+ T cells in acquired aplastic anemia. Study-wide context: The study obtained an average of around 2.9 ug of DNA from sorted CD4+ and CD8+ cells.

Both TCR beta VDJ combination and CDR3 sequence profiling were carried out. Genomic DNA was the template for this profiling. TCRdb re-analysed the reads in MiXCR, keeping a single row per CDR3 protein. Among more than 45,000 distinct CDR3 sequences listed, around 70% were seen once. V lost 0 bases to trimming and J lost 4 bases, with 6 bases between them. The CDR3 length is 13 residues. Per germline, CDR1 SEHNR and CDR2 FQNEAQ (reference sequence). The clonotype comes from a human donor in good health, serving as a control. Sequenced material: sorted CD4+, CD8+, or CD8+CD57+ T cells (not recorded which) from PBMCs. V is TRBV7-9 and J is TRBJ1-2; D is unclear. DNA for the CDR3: TGTGCCAGCAGCTTAGCTGGGTTCTATGGCTACACCTTC. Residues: CASSLAGFYGYTF.